One and the same sample provided the 25 T cell receptor beta chains below, sequenced in a study of beta chain features in type 1 diabetes. All of the isolated RNA was reverse transcribed, so expressed TCRB transcripts were sequenced. Only in-frame clones appear in the TCRdb table, and some are missing; sequencing was by immunoSEQ multiplex PCR. The sample includes roughly 120,000 clones, almost 40% seen only once; the top ten take more than 0.06%. The sample comprised stem cell memory CD4+ T cells from blood. These receptors were taken from a woman aged 18 to 35 in good health.

This clone was observed a few times. The chain combines TRBV4-3 with TRBJ2-2, with 11 nucleotides matching TRBD2. V dropped 0 bases and J dropped 4; count of bases not matched to a gene: 7. Germline CDR1 reads LGHNA; CDR2 reads YSLEER. The CDR3 extends over 18 amino acids. The CDR3: CASSQDVSSGRATGELFF. The CDR3 DNA is TGCGCCAGCAGCCAAGATGTCAGTAGCGGGAGGGCCACCGGGGAGCTGTTTTTT.

This clone was detected only a few times. The chain is built from TRBV5-1 and TRBJ2-1, with TRBD2 matching 7 bases. Looked up from germline, CDR1 is SGHRS and CDR2 is YFSETQ. J lost 4 bases, V lost 7 bases, and 5 bases had no gene match. The CDR3 contains 13 residues. CDR3 sequence: CASRLAQYNEQFF. Written as DNA, the CDR3 is TGCGCCAGCCGACTAGCCCAGTACAATGAGCAGTTCTTC.

The V call is TRBV6-6, the J call TRBJ1-1, with D possibly matching TRBD1 (6 bases). The CDR3 runs to 14 residues. V lost 2 bases and J lost 7, with 14 bases in between. CDR1 and CDR2 (germline): MNHNY, SVGAGI (reference sequence). CDR3 loop: CASSYARGEGEAFF. The CDR3 DNA reads as TGTGCCAGCAGTTACGCGAGGGGGGAGGGTGAAGCTTTCTTT.

This clone was picked up a small number of times. This chain connects TRBV27 to TRBJ2-1; 12 bases line up with TRBD2. The CDR3 has 16 amino acids. Trimming took 5 bases from V and 6 from J; bases not matched to a gene: 8. Germline V gene lookup returns CDR1 MNHEY and CDR2 SMNVEV (reference sequence). CDR3 residues: CASSGPGLAGPNEQFF. The CDR3 bases are TGTGCCAGCAGTGGACCGGGACTAGCGGGCCCCAATGAGCAGTTCTTC.

The V call is TRBV4-2, the J call TRBJ2-5, with D possibly being TRBD2 (6 bases). Matching the DNA end better, TRBJ2-7 makes the J call doubtful. The germline V gene has CDR1 LGHNA and CDR2 YNFKEQ. The CDR3 is 17 amino acids. The CDR3 protein is CASSQDRGRGISYEQYF. CDR3 in DNA: TGTGCCAGCAGCCAAGATCGGGGCCGGGGGATATCCTACGAGCAGTACTTC.

In the case of this clone: Mismatch with germline at one junction end may stem from a read error. The rearrangement joins TRBV5-1 to TRBJ2-3; 7 nucleotides align to TRBD1. Germline loops: CDR1 SGHRS, CDR2 YFSETQ. This CDR3 comprises 16 residues. CDR3 nucleotides: TGCGCCAGCAGCTTCCGCCCCCTTTTGACAGGGACCGCCGGGGATTTT. Translation gives CASSFRPLLTGTAGDF.

The chain uses TRBV4-3 and TRBJ2-7, with 8 bases lining up with TRBD2. V was clipped by 0 bases and J by 3 bases; unmatched bases: 10. Germline CDR1 and CDR2: LGHNA and YSLEER. The CDR3 totals 17 residues. CDR3 residues: CASSQENAGGPLYEQYF. The CDR3 coding sequence is TGCGCCAGCAGCCAAGAAAATGCGGGAGGACCACTCTACGAGCAGTACTTC.

The chain has TRBV6-5 and TRBJ1-4, with a possible D match to TRBD1 (6 bases). Germline values: CDR1 MNHEY, CDR2 SVGAGI. Deletions cut 6 bases from V and 8 bases from J, with 13 bases between. CDR3 size: 13 residues. CDR3 region: CASRGGGVEKLFF. The CDR3 DNA is TGTGCCAGCAGGGGAGGGGGTGTCGAAAAACTGTTTTTT.

The chain recombines TRBV6-1 with TRBJ1-1, with unresolved D. Trimming took off 8 bases at V and 2 bases at J, with 12 bases between the two ends. Germline V CDR1 and CDR2: MNHNS, SASEGT. The CDR3 is 13 amino acids. The CDR3 DNA follows: TGTGCCAGCCGTTCAGTTCGAAACACTGAAGCTTTCTTT. It codes for CASRSVRNTEAFF.

This clone was seen only a few times. The chain recombines TRBV5-1 with TRBJ2-1; D is unresolved. Per the germline V gene, CDR1 is SGHRS and CDR2 is YFSETQ. The CDR3 is 12 residues long. The V end was cut by 3 bases, the J end by 5 bases, with 6 bases between. The CDR3 bases are TGCGCCAGCAGCTCCTTTAACAATGAGCAGTTCTTC. Protein sequence: CASSSFNNEQFF.

The chain couples TRBV28 to TRBJ2-3; D not certain. Germline lookup yields CDR1 MDHEN and CDR2 SYDVKM. The CDR3 runs 15 residues. V lost 5 bases, J lost 2 bases, and 14 bases lay in between. The CDR3 loop reads CASSPNGAVTDTQYF. The CDR3 DNA sequence: TGTGCCAGCAGTCCTAACGGCGCGGTCACAGATACGCAGTATTTT. The complete variable domain, with remaining parts taken from reference TRBV28 and TRBJ2-3, reads DVKVTQSSRYLVKRTGEKVFLECVQDMDHENMFWYRQDPGLGLRLIYFSYDVKMKEKGDIPEGYSVSREKKERFSLILESASTNQTSMYLCASSPNGAVTDTQYFGPGTRLTVL.

This clone was picked up one time. The gene calls are TRBV30 and TRBJ1-5; 8 positions agree with TRBD1. CDR1 GTSNPN and CDR2 SVGIG come from the germline V gene (reference sequence). Trimming removed 2 bases from V and 0 bases from J; junction bases left unmatched: 6. The CDR3 sequence is 16 residues long. The CDR3 loop is CAWSTRDRSSNQPQHF. The DNA for the CDR3 is TGTGCCTGGAGTACCCGGGACAGGAGTAGCAATCAGCCCCAGCATTTT.

This sequence joins TRBV4-3 and TRBJ1-2; the match to TRBD1 covers 8 bases. The germline V gene encodes CDR1 LGHNA and CDR2 YSLEER. Losses at the gene ends were 5 bases for V and 7 bases for J; bases not matched to a gene: 9. This CDR3 comprises 14 residues. The CDR3 nucleotides are TGCGCCAGCAGCAACCAGCAGGGGGCATTTGGCTACACCTTC. Protein product: CASSNQQGAFGYTF.

This chain joins TRBV27 and TRBJ1-2, with 8 bases lining up with TRBD1. The CDR3 is 16 residues long. The V gene end was trimmed by 5 bases and the J gene end by 5 bases; junction bases not matched to a gene: 13. Germline assignment: CDR1 MNHEY and CDR2 SMNVEV (reference sequence). Here the CDR3 reads CASSPTPRTGFYGYTF. CDR3 in DNA: TGTGCCAGCAGTCCCACCCCGAGGACAGGGTTTTATGGCTACACCTTC.

The chain has TRBV28 and TRBJ1-4; no firm D call. V lost 8 bases, J lost 6 bases, and 13 bases lay in between. The CDR3 extends over 13 amino acids. CDR1 and CDR2 from the germline V gene are MDHEN and SYDVKM. DNA for the CDR3: TGTGCCAGCGATTCTCGAGGAGATGAAAAACTGTTTTTT. This sequence encodes CASDSRGDEKLFF.

The chain combines TRBV18 with TRBJ2-3; D is unclear. Trimming removed 3 bases from V and 0 bases from J, with 7 bases in between. The CDR3 sequence is 14 residues long. CDR1 and CDR2 from the germline V gene are KGHSH and LQKENI. CDR3 in amino acids: CASSPTTSTDTQYF. The CDR3 DNA sequence: TGTGCCAGCTCACCGACGACTAGCACAGATACGCAGTATTTT.

This clone was counted only a few times. The chain links TRBV30 to TRBJ2-3; 11 nucleotides agree with TRBD2. This CDR3 comprises 13 residues. V shed 0 bases and J 15 bases; nucleotides not matched to a gene: 8. Germline CDR1 and CDR2: GTSNPN and SVGIG (reference sequence). The chain's CDR3 is CAWSVTSGSLGYF. DNA of the CDR3: TGTGCCTGGAGTGTAACTAGCGGGAGCTTAGGATATTTT.

The V gene is TRBV2, the J gene TRBJ2-1; TRBD2 aligns across 9 bases. Germline V gene data show CDR1 as SNHLY and CDR2 as FYNNEI. V was clipped by 1 base and J by 7 bases; unmatched bases: 5. CDR3 length: 15 amino acids. In DNA, the CDR3 is TGTGCCAGCAGTGAAGGGCTAGCGGGATGGAATGAGCAGTTCTTC. It codes for CASSEGLAGWNEQFF.

The CDR3 protein is CASGDSWSYEQYF. CDR3 bases: TGTGCCAGCGGCGACAGCTGGTCCTACGAGCAGTACTTC. V usage is TRBV6-1 and J usage is TRBJ2-7, with D possibly being TRBD1 (5 bases). With 8 bases removed from V and 1 base from J, the gap between germline ends came to 12 bases. Germline values: CDR1 MNHNS, CDR2 SASEGT. The CDR3 is 13 residues long.

This clone was detected only once. The genes are TRBV7-9 and TRBJ2-7; 10 bases are shared with TRBD1. The CDR3 runs 18 residues. V gave up 5 bases and J gave up 0 bases; unmatched junction bases: 13. The germline CDR1 and CDR2 sequences are SEHNR and FQNEAQ (reference sequence). This CDR3 reads CASSVVGQGLLYSYEQYF. In nucleotides, the CDR3 is TGTGCCAGCAGCGTAGTGGGACAGGGGCTCCTATACTCCTACGAGCAGTACTTC. The complete variable domain, with remaining parts taken from reference TRBV7-9 and TRBJ2-7, reads DTGVSQNPRHKITKRGQNVTFRCDPISEHNRLYWYRQTLGQGPEFLTYFQNEAQLEKSRLLSDRFSAERPKGSFSTLEIQRTEQGDSAMYLCASSVVGQGLLYSYEQYFGPGTRLTVT.

The rearrangement uses TRBV19 and TRBJ1-5, with D possibly matching TRBD1 (5 bases). The CDR3 has 19 amino acids. Trimming removed 2 bases at V and 0 bases at J, with 20 bases between. Per germline, CDR1 LNHDA and CDR2 SQIVND (reference sequence). The CDR3 nucleotides are TGTGCCAGTAGTATAAGGGACGGGGGATGGAGGGATAGCAATCAGCCCCAGCATTTT. Translated: CASSIRDGGWRDSNQPQHF.

The CDR3 here is CASSGGGGTQYF. The CDR3 coding sequence is TGTGCCAGCAGCGGAGGCGGGGGTACGCAGTATTTT. The chain is built from TRBV11-3 and TRBJ2-3, with 7 bases aligning to TRBD2. The CDR3 is 12 residues long. In germline, CDR1 is SGHNT, CDR2 YENEEA. The J segment lost 8 bases and the V segment lost 5 bases, leaving 4 bases of the junction unmatched.

This clone showed up just a few times. V usage is TRBV5-4 and J usage is TRBJ2-1; 13 positions agree with TRBD2. Trimming took 2 bases from V and 13 from J; bases not matched to a gene: 3. Germline values: CDR1 SGHNT, CDR2 YYREEE (reference sequence). The length of the CDR3 is 13 residues. DNA for the CDR3: TGTGCCAGCAGCTTCTGGACTAGCGGGAGTCAGTTCTTC. Translation gives CASSFWTSGSQFF.

This chain links TRBV28 with TRBJ2-5, with TRBD2 identical over 8 bases. The V segment lost 5 bases and the J segment 5 bases; nucleotides outside the gene matches: 7. This CDR3 is 14 amino acids long. Looked up from germline, CDR1 is MDHEN and CDR2 is SYDVKM. The CDR3 here is CASSRSGGQETQYF. Written as DNA, the CDR3 is TGTGCCAGCAGTCGATCGGGGGGGCAGGAGACCCAGTACTTC. Full variable domain (missing parts from reference TRBV28 and TRBJ2-5): DVKVTQSSRYLVKRTGEKVFLECVQDMDHENMFWYRQDPGLGLRLIYFSYDVKMKEKGDIPEGYSVSREKKERFSLILESASTNQTSMYLCASSRSGGQETQYFGPGTRLLVL.

CDR3 residues: CASSLRTGHHTEAFF. The CDR3, as DNA: TGTGCCAGCAGCTTGAGGACAGGACATCACACTGAAGCTTTCTTT. The V call is TRBV7-9, the J call TRBJ1-1, with 7 bases fitting TRBD1. The CDR3 totals 15 residues. Germline V gene sequence: CDR1 SEHNR, CDR2 FQNEAQ (reference sequence). J lost 3 bases, V lost 3 bases, and 7 bases had no gene match.